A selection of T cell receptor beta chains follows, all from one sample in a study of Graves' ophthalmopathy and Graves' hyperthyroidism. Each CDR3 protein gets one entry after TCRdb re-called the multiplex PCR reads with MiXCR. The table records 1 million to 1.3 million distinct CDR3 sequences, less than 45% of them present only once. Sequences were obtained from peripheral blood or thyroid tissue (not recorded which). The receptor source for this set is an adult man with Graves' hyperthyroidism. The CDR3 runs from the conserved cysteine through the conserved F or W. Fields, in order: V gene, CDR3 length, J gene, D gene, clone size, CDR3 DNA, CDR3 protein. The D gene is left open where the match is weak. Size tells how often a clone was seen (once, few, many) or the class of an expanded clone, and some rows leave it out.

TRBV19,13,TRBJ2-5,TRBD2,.,TGTGCCAGTAGTAAGAGCGGGAGAGAGACCCAGTACTTC,CASSKSGRETQYF
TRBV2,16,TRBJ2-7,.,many,TGTGCCAGCAGTGAAGCAACGGCGGGCCCCCACTACGAGCAGTACTTC,CASSEATAGPHYEQYF
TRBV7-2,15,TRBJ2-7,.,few,TGTGCCAGCAGCCCGTCTGGGGCCCAGGTAGCCGAGCAGTACTTC,CASSPSGAQVAEQYF
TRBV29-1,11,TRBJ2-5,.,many,TGCAGCGTTTGGGGAGGTGAGACCCAGTACTTC,CSVWGGETQYF
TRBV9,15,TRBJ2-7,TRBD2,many,TGTGCCAGCAGCCCAAGACTAGCGGTCTCCTACGAGCAGTACTTC,CASSPRLAVSYEQYF
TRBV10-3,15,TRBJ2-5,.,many,TGTGCCATCAGTGAGAGGACCGAGCTAGAAGAGACCCAGTACTTC,CAISERTELEETQYF
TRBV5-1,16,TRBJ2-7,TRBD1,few,TGCGCCAGCAGCTCAAAGACAGGGGGGCTTTCCCACGAGCAGTACTTC,CASSSKTGGLSHEQYF
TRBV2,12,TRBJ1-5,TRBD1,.,TGTGCCAGCAGGGACAGGGCTCAGCCCCAGCATTTT,CASRDRAQPQHF
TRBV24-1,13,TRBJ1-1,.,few,TGTGCCACCAGTGAGTGGGAGAACACTGAAGCTTTCTTT,CATSEWENTEAFF
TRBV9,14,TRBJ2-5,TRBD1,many,TGTGCCAGCAGCGGCGGACAGGGGCAAGAGACCCAGTACTTC,CASSGGQGQETQYF
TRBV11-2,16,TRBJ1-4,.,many,TGTGCCAGCAGCTTAGGAACCGGGACAATGGGTGAAAAACTGTTTTTT,CASSLGTGTMGEKLFF
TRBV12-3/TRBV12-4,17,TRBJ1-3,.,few,TGTGCCAGCAGTTCAGCCCCAGGGGCTAACTCTGGAAACACCATATATTTT,CASSSAPGANSGNTIYF
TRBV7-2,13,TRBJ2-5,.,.,TGTGCCAGCAGCCGAAACATAGCGGAGACCCAGTACTTC,CASSRNIAETQYF
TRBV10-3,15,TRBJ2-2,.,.,TGTGCCATCAGTGATGAGCGGAGGAAGACCGGGGAGCTGTTTTTT,CAISDERRKTGELFF
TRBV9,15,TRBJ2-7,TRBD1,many,TGTGCCAGCAGCGCGGGACAGGGGCGATCCTACGAGCAGTACTTC,CASSAGQGRSYEQYF
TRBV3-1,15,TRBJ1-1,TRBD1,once,TGTGCCAGCAGCCAAGATAGGAGAGGGGGCGTAAAAGCTTTCTTT,CASSQDRRGGVKAFF
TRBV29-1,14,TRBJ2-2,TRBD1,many,TGCAGCGTTGAAGCAGGGGGTAGTACCGGGGAGCTGTTTTTT,CSVEAGGSTGELFF
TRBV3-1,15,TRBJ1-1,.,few,TGTGCCAGCAGCCAAGATGCCGCTACCCAAGTTGCAGCTTTCTTT,CASSQDAATQVAAFF
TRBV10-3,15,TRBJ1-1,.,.,TGTGCCATCAGTGAGTCACGGGTCATTGGCACTGAAGCTTTCTTT,CAISESRVIGTEAFF
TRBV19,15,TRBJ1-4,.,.,TGTGCCAGTAGTACCGGAGACAGCGAGAATGAAAAACTGTTTTTT,CASSTGDSENEKLFF
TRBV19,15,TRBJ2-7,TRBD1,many,TGTGCCAGTAGTGAGGGGACAGGCCCCTTCTACGAGCAGTACTTC,CASSEGTGPFYEQYF
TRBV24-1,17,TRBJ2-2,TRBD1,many,TGTGCCACCAGTGATTTAAGGGACAGGGGGGGACACGGGGAGCTGTTTTTT,CATSDLRDRGGHGELFF
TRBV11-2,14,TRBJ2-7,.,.,TGTGCCAGCAGCCGACTGACCGTAGCCTACGAGCAGTACTTC,CASSRLTVAYEQYF
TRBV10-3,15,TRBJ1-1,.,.,TGTGCCATCAGTGAGTCGAAGGGGGTGAAGACTGAAGCTTTCTTT,CAISESKGVKTEAFF
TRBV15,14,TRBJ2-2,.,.,TGTGCCAGCAGGTCCGGGACGAACACCGGGGAGCTGTTTTTT,CASRSGTNTGELFF
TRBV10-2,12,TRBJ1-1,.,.,TGCGCCACAGGGACGGTGAAAACTGAAGCTTTCTTT,CATGTVKTEAFF
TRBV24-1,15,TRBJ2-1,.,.,TGTGCCACCAGCCTATCCGTGGGGGGGGCCAATGAGCAGTTCTTC,CATSLSVGGANEQFF
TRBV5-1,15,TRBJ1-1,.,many,TGCGCCAGCAGCCCCCCTGGGGCTGGGGGGACTGAAGCTTTCTTT,CASSPPGAGGTEAFF
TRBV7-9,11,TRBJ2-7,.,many,TGTGCCAGCAGTCCCGGGGACGAGCAGTACTTC,CASSPGDEQYF
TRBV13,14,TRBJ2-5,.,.,TGTGCCAGCAGCTTAGACCCCTTGACTGGGACCCAGTACTTC,CASSLDPLTGTQYF
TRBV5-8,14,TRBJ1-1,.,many,TGTGCCAGCAGCTTGGGAATGGGGAACACTGAAGCTTTCTTT,CASSLGMGNTEAFF
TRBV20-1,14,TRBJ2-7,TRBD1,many,TGCAGTGCCCCCCGAGACAGGGTGACGCACGAGCAGTACTTC,CSAPRDRVTHEQYF
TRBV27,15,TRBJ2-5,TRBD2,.,TGTGCCAGCAGCCCGATCGGGGGGTTCCAAGAGACCCAGTACTTC,CASSPIGGFQETQYF
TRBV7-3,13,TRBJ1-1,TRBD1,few,TGTGCCAGCAGCGCCCGGACAGGGGATGAAGCTTTCTTT,CASSARTGDEAFF
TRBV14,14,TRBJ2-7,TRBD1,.,TGTGCCAGCAGAGGACAGGGGCGCACCTACGAGCAGTACTTC,CASRGQGRTYEQYF
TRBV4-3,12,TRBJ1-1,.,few,TGCGCCAGCAGCCAAGATTTCACTGAAGCTTTCTTT,CASSQDFTEAFF
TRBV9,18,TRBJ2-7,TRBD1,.,TGTGCCAGCAGCTTTTTGGGTCCACAGGGGGACCGAACCTACGAGCAGTACTTC,CASSFLGPQGDRTYEQYF
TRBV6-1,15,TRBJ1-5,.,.,TGTGCCAGCAGTGAACAGGACCATAGCAATCAGCCCCAGCATTTT,CASSEQDHSNQPQHF
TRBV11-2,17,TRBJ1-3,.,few,TGCGCCAGCAGCCAAGAACAGGAGTTGGGCTCTGGAAACACCATATATTTT,CASSQEQELGSGNTIYF
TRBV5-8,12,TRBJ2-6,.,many,TGTGCCAGCAGTTCCGTGGCCAACGTCCTGACTTTC,CASSSVANVLTF
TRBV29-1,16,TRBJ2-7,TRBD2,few,TGCAGCGTCCCGGCGGGGGGGGACAGTTACGCTGAGGAGCAGTACTTC,CSVPAGGDSYAEEQYF